Following are 29 T cell receptor beta chains from one sample sequenced in a study of Graves' ophthalmopathy and Graves' hyperthyroidism. TCR beta CDR3 amplification used RNA transcripts. After a first-round RT-PCR with HTBI primers, a second-round multiplex PCR was run. In TCRdb, the multiplex PCR reads were re-called with MiXCR into one record per CDR3 protein. The sample holds roughly 420,000 distinct CDR3 sequences, 20% to 25% seen once. What was sequenced was peripheral blood. These receptors all stem from a woman aged 18-29 years with stable Graves' hyperthyroidism.

This clonotype was observed many times. The chain carries TRBV6-1 and TRBJ2-7; a weak D match, TRBD2 (6 bases). Germline V gene lookup returns CDR1 MNHNS and CDR2 SASEGT. The CDR3 runs to 16 residues. The V end was cut by 1 base, the J end by 4 bases, with 17 bases between. The CDR3 nucleotides read TGTGCCAGCAGTGAAGGAGGGGACTGGCAGGGTTACGAGCAGTACTTC. As protein: CASSEGGDWQGYEQYF.

The chain carries TRBV20-1 and TRBJ2-7; the D gene is possibly TRBD1 (6 bases). From germline, CDR1 is DFQATT and CDR2 SNEGSKA (reference sequence). The CDR3 has 14 amino acids. The ends were cut back, 7 bases at V and 0 bases at J, with 16 bases in the middle. CDR3 in amino acids: CSVTQGSSSYEQYF. The CDR3 DNA follows: TGCAGTGTTACACAGGGATCTAGCTCCTACGAGCAGTACTTC.

The chain couples TRBV6-4 to TRBJ1-2; D is undetermined. Trimming stripped 0 bases from V and 4 bases from J, with 6 bases between. The CDR3 runs 13 residues. CDR1 is MRHNA and CDR2 is SNTAGT in the germline V gene. The CDR3 DNA reads TGTGCCAGCAGTGACTCGGGAGGCTATGGCTACACCTTC. It is translated as CASSDSGGYGYTF.

This clonotype was seen at least ten times. The chain employs TRBV6-1 and TRBJ1-3, with a weak D call TRBD1 (5 bases). In germline, CDR1 is MNHNS, CDR2 SASEGT. Trimming pared 3 bases from V and 2 bases from J, leaving 8 bases between. This CDR3 region has 14 residues. CDR3 sequence: CASSEKGAGNTIYF. The CDR3 nucleotides are TGTGCCAGCAGTGAGAAAGGGGCTGGAAACACCATATATTTT.

With respect to this clonotype: A single base separates this from a much larger clone, so it may be a read error. The CDR3 ends on some other residue instead of the conserved phenylalanine or tryptophan, so this is likely a read error. The chain is built from TRBV29-1 and TRBJ1-1, with unresolved D. The germline V gene has CDR1 SQVTM and CDR2 ANQGSEA. V was shortened by 4 bases and J by 6 bases, with 9 bases between the two germline ends. The length of the CDR3 is 11 residues. CDR3 protein: CSVVGEAEAFL. DNA for the CDR3: TGCAGCGTTGTTGGGGAAGCTGAAGCTTTCTTG.

There are many counts of this clonotype. The gene calls are TRBV5-6 and TRBJ1-5; 7 bases align to TRBD1. V lost 2 bases to trimming and J lost 10 bases; unmatched junction nucleotides: 12. The length of the CDR3 is 15 residues. Per the germline V gene, CDR1 is SGHDT and CDR2 is YYEEEE. The CDR3 spells CASSLQRQGGFPQHF. The CDR3 DNA reads TGTGCCAGCAGCTTACAGCGACAGGGTGGGTTTCCCCAGCATTTT.

This clonotype was counted many times. The chain employs TRBV4-2 and TRBJ2-7; D remains unclear. Per germline, CDR1 LGHNA and CDR2 YNFKEQ. Trimming pared 0 bases from V and 2 bases from J, leaving 11 bases between. The CDR3 is 15 residues long. Here the CDR3 reads CASSQEDPGPYEQYF. Here the CDR3 DNA reads TGTGCCAGCAGCCAAGAAGATCCCGGCCCCTACGAGCAGTACTTC.

In this sample, this clonotype turned up many times. The chain is built from TRBV15 and TRBJ1-5; D unresolved. With 0 bases removed from V and 9 bases from J, the gap between germline ends came to 9 bases. The V gene's germline CDR1 is LNHNV and CDR2 YYDKDF (reference sequence). The CDR3 totals 13 residues. The CDR3 DNA reads as TGTGCCACCAGCAGAGATTCGCCGGGGCCCCAGCATTTT. It yields the protein CATSRDSPGPQHF.

The J gene is TRBJ2-7, the V gene TRBV20-1, with 8 bases lining up with TRBD2. Per germline, CDR1 DFQATT and CDR2 SNEGSKA (reference sequence). The trim removed 0 bases at V and 1 base at J, leaving 5 bases unmatched. The CDR3 is made up of 15 amino acids. The CDR3 nucleotides read TGCAGTGCTAGAGATTGGACTAGCAGGTCCTACGAGCAGTACTTC. This sequence encodes CSARDWTSRSYEQYF.

A remark on this clonotype: This sequence may be a read error, since a much larger clone differs from it by one base. The V and J genes are TRBV25-1 and TRBJ2-5; D perhaps matches TRBD2 (7 bases). V was trimmed by 1 base and J by 7 bases, leaving 16 bases between them. Germline lookup yields CDR1 MGHDK and CDR2 SYGVNS. The CDR3 covers 15 residues. DNA of the CDR3: TGTGCCAGCAGTGAATCCAAGGGAGGGGGGGTGACCCAGTACTTC. Residues: CASSESKGGGVTQYF.

This chain connects TRBV28 to TRBJ1-6; TRBD1 matches at 10 bases. Germline values: CDR1 MDHEN, CDR2 SYDVKM. V lost 7 bases to trimming and J lost 7 bases; unmatched junction nucleotides: 4. The CDR3 length is 14 residues. The DNA of the CDR3 is TGTGCCAGCACCCCGGGACAGGGGAATTCACCCCTCCACTTT. Translated, it gives CASTPGQGNSPLHF.

This clonotype was recorded at least ten times. This chain uses TRBV3-1 with TRBJ1-2; D unresolved. The CDR3 is made up of 14 amino acids. The ends were cut back, 1 base at V and 7 bases at J, with 13 bases in the middle. Germline V CDR1 and CDR2: LGHDT, YNNKEL (reference sequence). CDR3 sequence reads: CASSQGPSLRGYTF. The CDR3, as DNA: TGTGCCAGCAGCCAAGGGCCGTCCCTCCGTGGCTACACCTTC.

This clonotype was counted between two and nine times. V gene TRBV2 combines with J gene TRBJ1-6; D uncertain. The CDR3 contains 15 residues. Per the germline V gene, CDR1 is SNHLY and CDR2 is FYNNEI. Trimming removed 3 bases from V and 7 bases from J, with 13 bases in between. This chain's CDR3 is CASSDGVLGNSPLHF. In DNA form, the CDR3 reads TGTGCCAGCAGTGACGGGGTCCTGGGAAATTCACCCCTCCACTTT.

This clonotype appeared many times. The genes are TRBV6-2 or TRBV6-3 and TRBJ2-2; 7 nucleotides match TRBD1. Germline values: CDR1 MNHEY, CDR2 SVGEGT. This CDR3 contains 18 residues. The V gene end was trimmed by 2 bases and the J gene end by 9 bases; junction bases not matched to a gene: 18. CDR3: CASSYPIPGQLNPRELFF. In nucleotides, the CDR3 is TGTGCCAGCAGTTACCCAATTCCGGGACAGCTTAATCCGCGGGAGCTGTTTTTT.

This clonotype was recorded many times. J is TRBJ1-1 and V is TRBV2, with D unclear. The CDR3 has 13 amino acids. V was shortened by 5 bases and J by 1 base, with 8 bases between the two germline ends. Per germline, CDR1 SNHLY and CDR2 FYNNEI. The DNA for the CDR3 is TGTGCCAGCAGTCCGCCTACGAACACTGAAGCTTTCTTT. It yields the protein CASSPPTNTEAFF.

In its sample, this clonotype was seen many times. The chain joins TRBV12-3 or TRBV12-4 to TRBJ2-7; 7 nucleotides match TRBD1. V was pared by 5 bases and J by 7 bases, with 5 bases of the junction left unmatched. The CDR3 contains 12 residues. The CDR3 spells CASSQGVFEQYF. The CDR3 DNA follows: TGTGCCAGCAGTCAGGGGGTCTTTGAGCAGTACTTC.

Many counts were recorded for this clonotype. This chain uses TRBV20-1 with TRBJ2-7; D call uncertain. In germline, CDR1 is DFQATT, CDR2 SNEGSKA (reference sequence). This CDR3 region has 15 residues. V was shortened by 5 bases and J by 6 bases, with 23 bases between the two germline ends. The DNA of the CDR3 is TGCAGTGCTGCTATTCGCAAGTTAGGGTACTTCGAGCAGTACTTC. This translates into CSAAIRKLGYFEQYF.

The chain carries TRBV4-1 and TRBJ2-7, with unresolved D. From germline, CDR1 is MGHRA and CDR2 YSYEKL. There are 16 residues in the CDR3. V gave up 4 bases and J gave up 0 bases, with 16 bases separating them. The CDR3 nucleotides read TGCGCCAGCAGCCTGGTGGAGATGAAGGGCTCCTACGAGCAGTACTTC. This gives the protein CASSLVEMKGSYEQYF.

This chain links TRBV10-3 with TRBJ2-7; no firm D call. Trimming took off 2 bases at V and 0 bases at J, with 11 bases between the two ends. From germline, CDR1 is ENHRY and CDR2 SYGVKD. This CDR3 region has 15 residues. CDR3 residues: CAISETRRSSYEQYF. The CDR3 DNA is TGTGCCATCAGTGAGACCAGGCGGAGCTCCTACGAGCAGTACTTC.

This clonotype was recorded at least ten times. This chain connects TRBV6-1 to TRBJ1-2, with D perhaps TRBD1 (6 bases). The V end lost 0 bases, the J end lost 3 bases, and 14 bases lay between the germline ends. This CDR3 has 16 residues. CDR1 is MNHNS and CDR2 is SASEGT in the germline V gene. The CDR3 sequence is CASSEANRERHYGYTF. CDR3 bases: TGTGCCAGCAGTGAAGCGAACAGGGAAAGGCACTATGGCTACACCTTC.

This clonotype was found a few times. This chain connects TRBV6-1 to TRBJ2-5; TRBD1 matches 7 bases. V lost 8 bases, J lost 1 base, and 4 bases stayed unmatched. The CDR3 extends over 13 amino acids. Germline CDR1 and CDR2: MNHNS and SASEGT. This chain's CDR3 is CASLNRGQETQYF. The DNA of the CDR3 is TGTGCCAGCCTCAACAGGGGCCAAGAGACCCAGTACTTC.

Many counts were recorded for this clonotype. The CDR3 DNA is TGCAGCGTTGAAAGAGCGGGAGTCCAAGAGACCCAGTACTTC. Protein product: CSVERAGVQETQYF. The gene calls are TRBV29-1 and TRBJ2-5; 8 bases fit TRBD2. The CDR3 runs 14 residues. Trimming cost V 2 bases and J 1 base; bases outside gene matches: 3. CDR1 and CDR2 from the germline V gene are SQVTM and ANQGSEA.

This clonotype has at least ten counts. The chain recombines TRBV27 with TRBJ2-2, with D possibly TRBD2 on 7 matching bases. The CDR3 has 16 residues. Germline loops: CDR1 MNHEY, CDR2 SMNVEV (reference sequence). V dropped 5 bases and J dropped 8 bases, with 21 bases sitting between them. The CDR3 sequence: CASSPFPGRGLGELFF. The CDR3 nucleotides read TGTGCCAGCAGTCCCTTCCCCGGCAGGGGACTAGGGGAGCTGTTTTTT.

This clonotype has just a few counts. CDR3 bases: TGCAGTGCTAGCATCCCCTTGACGGCTGAAGCTTTCTTT. This codes for CSASIPLTAEAFF. This chain uses TRBV20-1 with TRBJ1-1; the D is unclear. The V end lost 3 bases, the J end lost 6 bases, and 14 bases lay between the germline ends. The length of the CDR3 is 13 residues. Germline CDR1 is DFQATT and CDR2 is SNEGSKA (reference sequence).

J is TRBJ2-7 and V is TRBV18, with a possible D match to TRBD1 (6 bases). Trimming removed 1 base from V and 0 bases from J, with 16 bases in between. The CDR3 length is 17 residues. CDR1 and CDR2 (germline): KGHSH, LQKENI. CDR3 nucleotide sequence: TGTGCCAGCTCACCACGCTCGGACAGATTCTACTCCTACGAGCAGTACTTC. It codes for CASSPRSDRFYSYEQYF.

This clonotype was seen many times. A junction end diverges from the germline sequence, so it may reflect a read error. This chain links TRBV12-3 or TRBV12-4 with TRBJ1-1; D is uncertain. The CDR3 runs 12 residues. CDR3 coding DNA: TGTGCCAGCAGTTCCCAGAACACCGAAGCTCTCTTT. Translation: CASSSQNTEALF.

The chain carries TRBV12-3 or TRBV12-4 and TRBJ1-5; D unresolved. The CDR3 is 12 residues long. V lost 1 base to trimming and J lost 9 bases, with 7 bases between them. CDR3 sequence: CASSLGTWPQHF. The CDR3 DNA reads as TGTGCCAGCAGTTTAGGGACGTGGCCCCAGCATTTT.

This clonotype was detected ten times or more. This rearrangement joins TRBV7-2 to TRBJ2-5; the match to TRBD1 covers 7 bases. V was pared by 5 bases and J by 3 bases, with 9 bases of the junction left unmatched. The length of the CDR3 is 15 residues. CDR1 is SGHTA, CDR2 FQGNSA, per germline. In DNA, the CDR3 is TGTGCCAGCAGCCTCCAGGGGACAGAGGAAGAGACCCAGTACTTC. This translates into CASSLQGTEEETQYF.

There are many counts of this clonotype. This rearrangement joins TRBV6-1 to TRBJ1-2; perhaps TRBD1 as D (6 bases). Trimming took off 3 bases at V and 8 bases at J, with 22 bases between the two ends. Germline V CDR1 and CDR2: MNHNS, SASEGT. There are 16 residues in the CDR3. Written as DNA, the CDR3 is TGTGCCAGCAGTGATCTAACCGCGGGACATCCGGCGGGCTACACCTTC. Translation gives CASSDLTAGHPAGYTF.